This TCR beta chain was found in a study of beta chain features in type 1 diabetes. Study-level findings and limits: TCRB CDR3 length was moderately but significantly reduced in all four CD4+ subsets of Type 1 diabetes patients.

Points on this clone: Its antigen is unidentified.

Isolated RNA was reverse transcribed in full, so expressed TCRB transcripts were sequenced. This table comes from immunoSEQ multiplex PCR, and its TCRdb copy is limited to in-frame clones, with some not included. The table records about 340,000 clones, roughly 12% of them present only once. Trimming shortened V by 3 bases and J by 0 bases, and 6 bases separated the two germline ends. In germline, CDR1 is SQVTM, CDR2 ANQGSEA. The CDR3 has 13 residues. Cell sorting via CD45RO/CCR7/CD25/CD127/CD95/CD27 was performed to obtain CD4+ naive, central memory, regulatory and stem cell-like memory cells. This TCR was sampled from a woman aged 18-29 years with type 1 diabetes. The specimen sequenced was naive CD4+ T cells from blood. The chain employs TRBV29-1 and TRBJ2-1; no reliable D call. CDR3 in DNA: TGCAGCGTTGACCTTAGCTCCTACAATGAGCAGTTCTTC. This gives the protein CSVDLSSYNEQFF.